This T cell receptor beta chain originates from a study of CD8 T cells in ankylosing spondylitis. General observations from the study: Prior literature has documented some motif variants in synovial fluid and blood from reactive arthritis. Among TCR beta sequences, a motif of several highly homologous variants appeared characteristic of ankylosing spondylitis blood. Peripheral blood samples showed relatively rare disease-linked clones, and these clones were CD8+. Disease-linked clones reportedly showed significant enrichment in matched ankylosing spondylitis synovial fluid.

Trimming pared 0 bases from V and 9 bases from J, leaving 11 bases between. Germline CDR1 SGDLS, CDR2 YYNGEE. The CDR3 covers 13 residues. TCR beta libraries were made by quantitative 5'-RACE with molecular barcodes. TCRdb redid the calling of the 5' RACE reads with MiXCR, one entry per CDR3 protein. Of some 800,000 distinct CDR3 sequences detected, about 11% appear once; the ten largest clones hold about 0.49%. This clonotype was counted at least ten times. The target antigen is unknown. The sequence derives from a male donor with ankylosing spondylitis. This chain uses TRBV9 with TRBJ2-3; D ambiguous. Sequenced input: blood, either unsorted or a sorted T cell fraction (not recorded which). CDR3: CASSVEGTRTQYF. As DNA, the CDR3 is TGTGCCAGCAGCGTAGAGGGCACCAGAACGCAGTATTTT.